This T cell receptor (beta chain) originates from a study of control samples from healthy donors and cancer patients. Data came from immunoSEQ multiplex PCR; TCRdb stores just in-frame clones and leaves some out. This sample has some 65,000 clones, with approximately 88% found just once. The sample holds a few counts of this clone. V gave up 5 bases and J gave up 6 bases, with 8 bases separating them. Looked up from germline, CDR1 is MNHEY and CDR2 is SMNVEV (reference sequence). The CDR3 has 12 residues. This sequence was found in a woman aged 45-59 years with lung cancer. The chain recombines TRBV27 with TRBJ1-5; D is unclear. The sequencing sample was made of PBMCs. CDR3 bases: TGTGCCAGCAGTGAAACGGGTCAGCCCCAGCATTTT. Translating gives CASSETGQPQHF.